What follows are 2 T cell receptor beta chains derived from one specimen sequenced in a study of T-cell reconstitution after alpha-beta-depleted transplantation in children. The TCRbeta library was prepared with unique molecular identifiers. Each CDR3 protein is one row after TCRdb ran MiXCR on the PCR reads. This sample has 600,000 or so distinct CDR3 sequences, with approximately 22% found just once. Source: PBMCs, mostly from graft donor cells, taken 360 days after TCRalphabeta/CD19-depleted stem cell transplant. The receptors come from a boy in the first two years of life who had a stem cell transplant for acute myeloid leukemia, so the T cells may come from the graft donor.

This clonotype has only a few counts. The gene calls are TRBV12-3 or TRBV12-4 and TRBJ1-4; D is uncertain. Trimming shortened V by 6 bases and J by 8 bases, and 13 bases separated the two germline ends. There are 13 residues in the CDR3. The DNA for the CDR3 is TGTGCCAGCAGCCGCATGACGGGGGAAAAACTGTTTTTT. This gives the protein CASSRMTGEKLFF.

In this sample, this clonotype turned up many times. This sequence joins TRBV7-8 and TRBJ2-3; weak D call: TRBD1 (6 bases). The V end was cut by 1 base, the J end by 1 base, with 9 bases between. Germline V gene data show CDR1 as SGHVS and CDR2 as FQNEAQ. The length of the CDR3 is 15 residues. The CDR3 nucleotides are TGTGCCAGCAGCTTAGAGGGGGTGGGCACAGATACGCAGTATTTT. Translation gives CASSLEGVGTDTQYF.